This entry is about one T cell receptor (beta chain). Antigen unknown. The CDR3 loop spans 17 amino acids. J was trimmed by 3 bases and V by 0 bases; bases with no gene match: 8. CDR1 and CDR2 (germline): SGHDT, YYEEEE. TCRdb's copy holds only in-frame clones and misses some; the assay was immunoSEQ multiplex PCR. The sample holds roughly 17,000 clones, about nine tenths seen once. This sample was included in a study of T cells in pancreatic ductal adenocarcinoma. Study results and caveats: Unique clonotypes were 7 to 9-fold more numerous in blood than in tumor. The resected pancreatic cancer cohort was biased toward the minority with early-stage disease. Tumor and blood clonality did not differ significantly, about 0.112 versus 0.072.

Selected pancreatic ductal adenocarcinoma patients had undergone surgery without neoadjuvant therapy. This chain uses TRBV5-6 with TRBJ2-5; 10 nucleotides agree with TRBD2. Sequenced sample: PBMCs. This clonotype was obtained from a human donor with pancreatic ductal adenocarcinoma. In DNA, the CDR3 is TGTGCCAGCAGCTTGGGAATAGCGGGGGGAGAAAAAGAGACCCAGTACTTC. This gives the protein CASSLGIAGGEKETQYF. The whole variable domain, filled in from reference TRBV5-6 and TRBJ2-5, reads DAGVTQSPTHLIKTRGQQVTLRCSPKSGHDTVSWYQQALGQGPQFIFQYYEEEERQRGNFPDRFSGHQFPNYSSELNVNALLLGDSALYLCASSLGIAGGEKETQYFGPGTRLLVL.